This TCR beta chain was obtained from a study of spatial heterogeneity in lung cancer. Across the study: Each time, sequencing found more beta-chain sequences than alpha-chain sequences.

Germline CDR1 and CDR2: SGDLS and YYNGEE. With 3 bases removed from V and 5 bases from J, the gap between germline ends came to 14 bases. The CDR3 is made up of 15 amino acids. This sample's time point: sample taken at primary tumor resection. MiXCR, applied by TCRdb to the 5' RACE reads, yields one record per CDR3 protein. The sample carries about 38,000 distinct CDR3 sequences, around 7.2% recorded once. The receptor was derived from a male donor with early-stage non-small cell lung cancer. Sequencing was performed on PBMCs, taken at surgery. The chain employs TRBV9 and TRBJ2-2; maybe TRBD1 (5 bases). The CDR3 reads CASSGSQGRTGELFF. The CDR3 region has the DNA TGTGCCAGCAGCGGATCGCAGGGCCGGACCGGGGAGCTGTTTTTT.